These T cell receptor beta chains were read from a single sample in a study of T cell repertoires in cytomegalovirus infection. These receptors lack a known antigen. TCRdb re-analysed the reads in MiXCR, keeping a single row per CDR3 protein. The sample gives a few hundred thousand distinct CDR3 sequences, roughly 42% of which show up once; more than 40% is in the top ten. The sample here was cultured PBMCs, taken from culture after CMV antigen stimulation. These receptors were taken from a human donor in good health (CMV status not recorded). Some clones in this sample may be carry-over from other donors' samples. The CDR3 runs from the conserved cysteine through the conserved F or W. A D gene is named only where the DNA matches it firmly. Size tells how often a clone was seen (once, few, many) or the class of an expanded clone, and some rows leave it out.

CDR3 length: 12; D gene: NA; V gene: TRBV2; clone size: NA; J gene: TRBJ2-1; CDR3 DNA: TGTGCCAGCAGTTTGGACCTCAATGAGCAGTTCTTC; CDR3 protein: CASSLDLNEQFF
CDR3 length: 13; D gene: NA; V gene: TRBV7-6; clone size: NA; J gene: TRBJ1-6; CDR3 DNA: TGTGTCAGCAGCATTGGGGCCAATTCACCCCTCCACTTT; CDR3 protein: CVSSIGANSPLHF
CDR3 length: 16; D gene: TRBD1; V gene: TRBV7-4; clone size: NA; J gene: TRBJ2-7; CDR3 DNA: TGTGCCAGCAGCTTTCTTCAGGACAGGGTATACGACGAGCAGTACTTC; CDR3 protein: CASSFLQDRVYDEQYF
CDR3 length: 15; D gene: NA; V gene: TRBV15; clone size: few; J gene: TRBJ2-4; CDR3 DNA: TGTGCCACCAAATCCACGGGGGTAGCCAAAAACATTCAGTACTTC; CDR3 protein: CATKSTGVAKNIQYF
CDR3 length: 15; D gene: TRBD2; V gene: TRBV7-2; clone size: few; J gene: TRBJ2-3; CDR3 DNA: TGTGCCAGCAGATTTGGGACTAGCGGGGACCATACGCAGTATTTT; CDR3 protein: CASRFGTSGDHTQYF
CDR3 length: 15; D gene: TRBD2; V gene: TRBV11-2; clone size: few; J gene: TRBJ2-1; CDR3 DNA: TGTGCCAGCAGCTTTGGACTAGCGGAGGGCAATGAGCAGTTCTTC; CDR3 protein: CASSFGLAEGNEQFF
CDR3 length: 14; D gene: TRBD2; V gene: TRBV20-1; clone size: NA; J gene: TRBJ2-1; CDR3 DNA: TGCAGTGCTAGTCTAGCGGGAGGCTGGTATGAGCAGTTCTTC; CDR3 protein: CSASLAGGWYEQFF
CDR3 length: 12; D gene: TRBD1; V gene: TRBV7-3; clone size: many; J gene: TRBJ1-1; CDR3 DNA: TGTGCCAGCAGCTTAGACAGGGGGATCGCTTTCTTT; CDR3 protein: CASSLDRGIAFF
CDR3 length: 11; D gene: NA; V gene: TRBV7-2; clone size: few; J gene: TRBJ1-1; CDR3 DNA: TGTGCCAGCAGCTTTGGGGGTGGAGCTTTCTTT; CDR3 protein: CASSFGGGAFF
CDR3 length: 12; D gene: NA; V gene: TRBV7-4; clone size: NA; J gene: TRBJ1-1; CDR3 DNA: TGTGCCAGCAGCACAGGGTTCCCTGAAGCTTTCTTT; CDR3 protein: CASSTGFPEAFF
CDR3 length: 15; D gene: NA; V gene: TRBV7-9; clone size: NA; J gene: TRBJ2-7; CDR3 DNA: TGTGCCAGCAGCCTTAGTAACAGGGACCGCTACGAGCAGTACTTC; CDR3 protein: CASSLSNRDRYEQYF
CDR3 length: 16; D gene: TRBD2; V gene: TRBV4-1; clone size: NA; J gene: TRBJ2-3; CDR3 DNA: TGCGCCAGCAGCCAACGCACTAGCGGGAGTCGGGATACGCAGTATTTT; CDR3 protein: CASSQRTSGSRDTQYF
CDR3 length: 13; D gene: NA; V gene: TRBV20-1; clone size: NA; J gene: TRBJ2-1; CDR3 DNA: TGCAGTGCCCCTCAACCGTCCTACAATGAGCAGTTCTTC; CDR3 protein: CSAPQPSYNEQFF
CDR3 length: 15; D gene: NA; V gene: TRBV6-2/TRBV6-3; clone size: NA; J gene: TRBJ2-2; CDR3 DNA: TGTGCCAGCAGTGCCGGGATAAGGGACACCGGGGAGCTGTTTTTT; CDR3 protein: CASSAGIRDTGELFF
CDR3 length: 15; D gene: NA; V gene: TRBV18; clone size: many; J gene: TRBJ1-6; CDR3 DNA: TGTGCCAGCTCACTTCGATCTGTTTATAATTCACCCCTCCACTTT; CDR3 protein: CASSLRSVYNSPLHF
CDR3 length: 17; D gene: TRBD1; V gene: TRBV20-1; clone size: NA; J gene: TRBJ1-5; CDR3 DNA: TGCAGTGCTAGAGATTTTTATGGAGGACAGGGGTCTGGGCCCCAGCATTTT; CDR3 protein: CSARDFYGGQGSGPQHF
CDR3 length: 14; D gene: NA; V gene: TRBV5-5; clone size: NA; J gene: TRBJ1-1; CDR3 DNA: TGTGCCAGCAGCCGGGGGGGGGTAGAATCTGAAGCTTTCTTT; CDR3 protein: CASSRGGVESEAFF
CDR3 length: 12; D gene: NA; V gene: TRBV19; clone size: few; J gene: TRBJ2-1; CDR3 DNA: TGTGCCAGTAGTATAGGTGGAAATGAGCAGTTCTTC; CDR3 protein: CASSIGGNEQFF
CDR3 length: 16; D gene: NA; V gene: TRBV10-3; clone size: NA; J gene: TRBJ2-3; CDR3 DNA: TGTGCCATCAGTGAGTCCGTTGGGACCCGAACAGATACGCAGTATTTT; CDR3 protein: CAISESVGTRTDTQYF
CDR3 length: 17; D gene: NA; V gene: TRBV19; clone size: few; J gene: TRBJ2-1; CDR3 DNA: TGTGCCAGTAGTCTACGGACAGTGCAGGACTCCTACAATGAGCAGTTCTTC; CDR3 protein: CASSLRTVQDSYNEQFF
CDR3 length: 15; D gene: NA; V gene: TRBV6-5; clone size: NA; J gene: TRBJ2-3; CDR3 DNA: TGTGCCAGCAGTTACTTGCGGAGCCCCACAGATACGCAGTATTTT; CDR3 protein: CASSYLRSPTDTQYF
CDR3 length: 15; D gene: TRBD1; V gene: TRBV6-1; clone size: few; J gene: TRBJ2-7; CDR3 DNA: TGTGCCAGCAGTTTAACGAACAGGGGGCTGTACGAGCAGTACTTC; CDR3 protein: CASSLTNRGLYEQYF
CDR3 length: 15; D gene: NA; V gene: TRBV12-3/TRBV12-4; clone size: NA; J gene: TRBJ1-4; CDR3 DNA: TGTGCCAGCAGTTATCTGGACGGATTTAATGAAAAACTGTTTTTT; CDR3 protein: CASSYLDGFNEKLFF
CDR3 length: 14; D gene: TRBD1; V gene: TRBV12-3/TRBV12-4; clone size: NA; J gene: TRBJ1-2; CDR3 DNA: TGTGCCAGCAGCCCGACAGGGGGCGGAGGTCGCTACACCTTC; CDR3 protein: CASSPTGGGGRYTF
CDR3 length: 14; D gene: NA; V gene: TRBV4-3; clone size: few; J gene: TRBJ2-2; CDR3 DNA: TGCGCCAGCAGCCCGTCGGGCGGCACCGGGGAGCTGTTTTTT; CDR3 protein: CASSPSGGTGELFF
CDR3 length: 14; D gene: NA; V gene: TRBV19; clone size: few; J gene: TRBJ2-3; CDR3 DNA: TGTGCCAGTGAGGCCCTTGGCACCACAGATACGCAGTATTTT; CDR3 protein: CASEALGTTDTQYF
CDR3 length: 13; D gene: NA; V gene: TRBV12-3/TRBV12-4; clone size: few; J gene: TRBJ2-5; CDR3 DNA: TGTGCCAGCAGTTTGACCGGGACTGAGACCCAGTACTTC; CDR3 protein: CASSLTGTETQYF
CDR3 length: 15; D gene: TRBD2; V gene: TRBV11-2; clone size: NA; J gene: TRBJ2-3; CDR3 DNA: TGTGCCAGCAGCTTAAGCGGGAGCAGAGGAGATACGCAGTATTTT; CDR3 protein: CASSLSGSRGDTQYF
CDR3 length: 17; D gene: TRBD1; V gene: TRBV6-1; clone size: few; J gene: TRBJ2-7; CDR3 DNA: TGTGCCAGCAGGGGTGGTCCCCGGGACAGGGGATCCTACGAGCAGTACTTC; CDR3 protein: CASRGGPRDRGSYEQYF
CDR3 length: 13; D gene: NA; V gene: TRBV18; clone size: NA; J gene: TRBJ2-1; CDR3 DNA: TGTGCCAGCTCAGGACCCATAGCCAATGAGCAGTTCTTC; CDR3 protein: CASSGPIANEQFF
CDR3 length: 15; D gene: NA; V gene: TRBV6-2/TRBV6-3; clone size: NA; J gene: TRBJ2-3; CDR3 DNA: TGTGCCAGCAGTTACCTCACCGCCGGGGGAGATACGCAGTATTTT; CDR3 protein: CASSYLTAGGDTQYF
CDR3 length: 15; D gene: NA; V gene: TRBV7-8; clone size: few; J gene: TRBJ1-2; CDR3 DNA: TGTGCCAGCAGCCCGGGGGCCAGGGTGGCCTATGGCTACACCTTC; CDR3 protein: CASSPGARVAYGYTF
CDR3 length: 13; D gene: TRBD2; V gene: TRBV11-2; clone size: NA; J gene: TRBJ2-1; CDR3 DNA: TGTGCCAGCAGCTTAAGCTTAGCGGGTGAGCAGTTCTTC; CDR3 protein: CASSLSLAGEQFF
CDR3 length: 16; D gene: TRBD2; V gene: TRBV4-1; clone size: NA; J gene: TRBJ2-1; CDR3 DNA: TGCGCCAGCAGCCAGGGACCGGGACTAGGTATAGATGAGCAGTTCTTC; CDR3 protein: CASSQGPGLGIDEQFF
CDR3 length: 12; D gene: TRBD2; V gene: TRBV7-9; clone size: NA; J gene: TRBJ2-7; CDR3 DNA: TGTGCCAGCAGCCCCGGGAGGAGGGAGCAGTACTTC; CDR3 protein: CASSPGRREQYF
CDR3 length: 16; D gene: NA; V gene: TRBV6-1; clone size: few; J gene: TRBJ2-7; CDR3 DNA: TGTGCCAGCAGTGAAGCGGGGCCGGGGGTTCCCTACGAGCAGTACTTC; CDR3 protein: CASSEAGPGVPYEQYF
CDR3 length: 12; D gene: TRBD1; V gene: TRBV6-2/TRBV6-3; clone size: NA; J gene: TRBJ2-3; CDR3 DNA: TGTGCCAGCAACAGGGGGCGAGATACGCAGTATTTT; CDR3 protein: CASNRGRDTQYF
CDR3 length: 13; D gene: NA; V gene: TRBV2; clone size: NA; J gene: TRBJ2-7; CDR3 DNA: TGTGCCAGCCAGGAGGGGGCCATCTACGAGCAGTACTTC; CDR3 protein: CASQEGAIYEQYF
CDR3 length: 16; D gene: TRBD1; V gene: TRBV7-2; clone size: NA; J gene: TRBJ2-1; CDR3 DNA: TGTGCCAGCAGCTTTACAGGGGGAATGTTCTACAATGAGCAGTTCTTC; CDR3 protein: CASSFTGGMFYNEQFF
CDR3 length: 15; D gene: NA; V gene: TRBV11-3; clone size: NA; J gene: TRBJ1-1; CDR3 DNA: TGTGCCAGCAGCTTGGGCGACCGCTGGCACACTGAAGCTTTCTTT; CDR3 protein: CASSLGDRWHTEAFF
CDR3 length: 16; D gene: TRBD2; V gene: TRBV7-2; clone size: NA; J gene: TRBJ2-3; CDR3 DNA: TGTGCCAGCAGCTCTTATAGCGGGGCCGGCACAGATACGCAGTATTTT; CDR3 protein: CASSSYSGAGTDTQYF
CDR3 length: 15; D gene: TRBD1; V gene: TRBV11-2; clone size: NA; J gene: TRBJ2-5; CDR3 DNA: TGTGCCAGCAGCTCCGGGACAGGGCTCCAAGAGACCCAGTACTTC; CDR3 protein: CASSSGTGLQETQYF
CDR3 length: 12; D gene: NA; V gene: TRBV11-2; clone size: NA; J gene: TRBJ1-1; CDR3 DNA: TGTGCCAGCAGCTTAGTGGGGGCTTGGGCTTTCTTT; CDR3 protein: CASSLVGAWAFF
CDR3 length: 13; D gene: NA; V gene: TRBV7-9; clone size: NA; J gene: TRBJ2-3; CDR3 DNA: TGTGCCAGCAGCTCCGGTCAAGCAGATACGCAGTATTTT; CDR3 protein: CASSSGQADTQYF
CDR3 length: 15; D gene: NA; V gene: TRBV7-2; clone size: NA; J gene: TRBJ1-4; CDR3 DNA: TGTGCCAGCAGCCCCTGGGGAACAACTAATGAAAAACTGTTTTTT; CDR3 protein: CASSPWGTTNEKLFF
CDR3 length: 14; D gene: NA; V gene: TRBV7-4; clone size: NA; J gene: TRBJ1-1; CDR3 DNA: TGTGCCAGCAGCTTATTAGGGGAGGGCGGTGAAGCTATCTTT; CDR3 protein: CASSLLGEGGEAIF
CDR3 length: 15; D gene: NA; V gene: TRBV7-2; clone size: few; J gene: TRBJ1-2; CDR3 DNA: TGTGCCAGCAGCCCATGGGACACCTCTAACTATGGCTACACCTTC; CDR3 protein: CASSPWDTSNYGYTF
CDR3 length: 16; D gene: NA; V gene: TRBV6-1; clone size: few; J gene: TRBJ1-1; CDR3 DNA: TGTGCCAGCAGAGATAGGGCGGTGGTGGGTAACACTGAAGCTTTCTTT; CDR3 protein: CASRDRAVVGNTEAFF
CDR3 length: 13; D gene: NA; V gene: TRBV7-4; clone size: NA; J gene: TRBJ1-2; CDR3 DNA: TGTGCCAGCAGCCTGGACTTACTCTATGGCTACACCTTC; CDR3 protein: CASSLDLLYGYTF
CDR3 length: 15; D gene: TRBD2; V gene: TRBV7-2; clone size: NA; J gene: TRBJ2-7; CDR3 DNA: TGTGCCAGCAGAACGGGACTAGCGGGAGCCTACGAGCAGTACTTC; CDR3 protein: CASRTGLAGAYEQYF
CDR3 length: 14; D gene: TRBD1; V gene: TRBV5-6; clone size: NA; J gene: TRBJ1-5; CDR3 DNA: TGTGCCAGCAGCAAGGGACAGAGCAATCAGCCCCAGCATTTT; CDR3 protein: CASSKGQSNQPQHF
CDR3 length: 8; D gene: NA; V gene: TRBV19; clone size: NA; J gene: TRBJ2-7; CDR3 DNA: TGTGGGCGGGGCGAGCAGTACTTC; CDR3 protein: CGRGEQYF
CDR3 length: 15; D gene: NA; V gene: TRBV7-9; clone size: NA; J gene: TRBJ2-5; CDR3 DNA: TGTGCCAGCAGCTTAGTAGGGCAGCACGGAGAGACCCAGTACTTC; CDR3 protein: CASSLVGQHGETQYF
CDR3 length: 14; D gene: NA; V gene: TRBV20-1; clone size: NA; J gene: TRBJ2-7; CDR3 DNA: TGCAGTGCTAGAATGCTAGCTAGCGCCTACGAGCAGTACTTC; CDR3 protein: CSARMLASAYEQYF
CDR3 length: 15; D gene: NA; V gene: TRBV7-4; clone size: NA; J gene: TRBJ1-5; CDR3 DNA: TGTGCCAGCAGCGCCCGAGGGGACCCCAATCAGCCCCAGCATTTT; CDR3 protein: CASSARGDPNQPQHF
CDR3 length: 14; D gene: TRBD2; V gene: TRBV20-1; clone size: NA; J gene: TRBJ2-1; CDR3 DNA: TGCAGTGCTTTCGGACTAGCGGGAAACCATGAGCAGTTCTTC; CDR3 protein: CSAFGLAGNHEQFF
CDR3 length: 13; D gene: NA; V gene: TRBV28; clone size: NA; J gene: TRBJ2-2; CDR3 DNA: TGTGCCAGCACCCTCCGGGACGTCGGGGAGCTGTTTTTT; CDR3 protein: CASTLRDVGELFF
CDR3 length: 17; D gene: TRBD1; V gene: TRBV12-3/TRBV12-4; clone size: few; J gene: TRBJ1-2; CDR3 DNA: TGTGCCAGCACCCAAAGTAGGACAGGGGGCGCCGACTATGGCTACACCTTC; CDR3 protein: CASTQSRTGGADYGYTF
CDR3 length: 12; D gene: TRBD2; V gene: TRBV20-1; clone size: NA; J gene: TRBJ2-1; CDR3 DNA: TGCAGTGCCGGCGGGGGGTATAATGAGCAGTTCTTC; CDR3 protein: CSAGGGYNEQFF